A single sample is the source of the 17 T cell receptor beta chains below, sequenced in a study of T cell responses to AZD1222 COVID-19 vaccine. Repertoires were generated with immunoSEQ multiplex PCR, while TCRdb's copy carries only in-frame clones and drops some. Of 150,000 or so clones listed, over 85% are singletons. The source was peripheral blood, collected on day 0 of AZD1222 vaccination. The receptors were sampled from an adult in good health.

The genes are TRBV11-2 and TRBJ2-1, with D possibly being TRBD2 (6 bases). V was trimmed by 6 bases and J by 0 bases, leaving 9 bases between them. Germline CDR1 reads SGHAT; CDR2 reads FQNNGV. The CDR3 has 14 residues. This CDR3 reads CASSHGSSYNEQFF. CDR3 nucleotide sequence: TGTGCCAGCAGTCACGGGAGCTCCTACAATGAGCAGTTCTTC.

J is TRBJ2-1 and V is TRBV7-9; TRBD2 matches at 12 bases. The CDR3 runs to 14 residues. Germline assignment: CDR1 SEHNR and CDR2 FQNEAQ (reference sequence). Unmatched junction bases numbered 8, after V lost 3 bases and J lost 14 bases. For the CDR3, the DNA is TGTGCCAGCAGCTTGTCGACTAGCGGGGGTTGGAAGTTCTTC. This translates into CASSLSTSGGWKFF.

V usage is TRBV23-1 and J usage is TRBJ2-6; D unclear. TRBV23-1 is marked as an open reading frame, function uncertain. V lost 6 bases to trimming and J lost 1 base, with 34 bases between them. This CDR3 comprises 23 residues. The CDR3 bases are TGCGCCAGCAGAAACCTAGGTATTGGCACCCAAGAGGTGGCCGCTTCTGGGGCCAACGTCCTGACTTTC. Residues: CASRNLGIGTQEVAASGANVLTF.

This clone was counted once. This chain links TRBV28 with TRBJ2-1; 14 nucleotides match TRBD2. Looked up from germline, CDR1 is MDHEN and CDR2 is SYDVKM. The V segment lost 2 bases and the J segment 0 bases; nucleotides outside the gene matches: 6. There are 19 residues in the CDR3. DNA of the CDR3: TGTGCCAGCAGTTTACCGGGACTAGCGGGGGTCAGCTCCTACAATGAGCAGTTCTTC. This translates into CASSLPGLAGVSSYNEQFF.

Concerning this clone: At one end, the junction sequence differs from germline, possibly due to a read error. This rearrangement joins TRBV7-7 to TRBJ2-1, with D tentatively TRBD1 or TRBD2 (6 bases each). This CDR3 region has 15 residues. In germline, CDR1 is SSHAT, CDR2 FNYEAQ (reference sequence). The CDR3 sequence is CASSLGPGADGEQFF. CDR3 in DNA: TGTGCTAGCAGCTTAGGGCCGGGGGCGGATGGTGAGCAGTTCTTC.

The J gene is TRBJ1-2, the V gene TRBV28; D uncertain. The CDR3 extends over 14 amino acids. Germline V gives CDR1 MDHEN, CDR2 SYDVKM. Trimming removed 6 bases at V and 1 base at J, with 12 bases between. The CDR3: CASSLESVNYGYTF. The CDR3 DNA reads TGTGCCAGCAGCCTAGAGTCCGTTAACTATGGCTACACCTTC.

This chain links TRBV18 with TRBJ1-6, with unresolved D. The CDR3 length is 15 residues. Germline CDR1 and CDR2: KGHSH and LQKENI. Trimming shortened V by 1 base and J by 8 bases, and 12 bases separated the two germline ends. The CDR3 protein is CASSPRPEGDSPLHF. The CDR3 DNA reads TGTGCCAGCTCACCACGACCCGAGGGTGATTCACCCCTCCACTTT.

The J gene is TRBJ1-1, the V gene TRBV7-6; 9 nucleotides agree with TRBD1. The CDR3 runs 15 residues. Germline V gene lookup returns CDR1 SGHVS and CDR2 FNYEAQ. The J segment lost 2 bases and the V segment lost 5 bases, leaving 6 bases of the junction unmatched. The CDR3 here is CASSRRTGVNTEAFF. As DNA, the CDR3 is TGTGCCAGCAGCCGCAGGACAGGGGTCAACACTGAAGCTTTCTTT.

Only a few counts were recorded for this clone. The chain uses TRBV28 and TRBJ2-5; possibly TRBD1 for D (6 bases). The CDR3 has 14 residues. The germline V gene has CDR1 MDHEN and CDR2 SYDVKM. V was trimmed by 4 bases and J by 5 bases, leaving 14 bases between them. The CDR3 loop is CASSYLHRAETQYF. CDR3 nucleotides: TGTGCCAGCAGTTACCTCCACAGGGCCGAGACCCAGTACTTC.

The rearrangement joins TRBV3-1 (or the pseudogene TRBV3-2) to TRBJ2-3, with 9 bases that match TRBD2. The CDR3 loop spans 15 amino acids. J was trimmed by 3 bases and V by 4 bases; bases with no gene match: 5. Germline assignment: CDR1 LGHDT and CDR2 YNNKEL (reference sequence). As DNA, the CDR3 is TGTGCCAGCAGCCTAGCGAGCGGGGGGACAGATACGCAGTATTTT. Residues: CASSLASGGTDTQYF.

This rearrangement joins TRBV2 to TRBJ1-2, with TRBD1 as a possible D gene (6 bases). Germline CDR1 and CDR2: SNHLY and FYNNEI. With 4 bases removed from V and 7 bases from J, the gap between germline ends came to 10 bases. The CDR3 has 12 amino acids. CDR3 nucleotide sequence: TGTGCCAGCAGTGTCTACAGGGTTGGCTACACCTTC. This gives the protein CASSVYRVGYTF.

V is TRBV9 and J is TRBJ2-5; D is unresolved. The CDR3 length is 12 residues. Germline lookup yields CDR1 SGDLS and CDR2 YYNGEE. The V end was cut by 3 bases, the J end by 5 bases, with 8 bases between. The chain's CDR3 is CASSAHEETQYF. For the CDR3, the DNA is TGTGCCAGCAGCGCGCACGAGGAGACCCAGTACTTC.

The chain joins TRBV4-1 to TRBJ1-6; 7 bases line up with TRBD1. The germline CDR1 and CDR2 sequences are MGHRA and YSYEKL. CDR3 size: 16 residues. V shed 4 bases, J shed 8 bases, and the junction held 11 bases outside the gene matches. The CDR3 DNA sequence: TGCGCCAGCAGCCGCGGACAGGACGGCTGGGATTCACCCCTCCACTTT. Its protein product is CASSRGQDGWDSPLHF.

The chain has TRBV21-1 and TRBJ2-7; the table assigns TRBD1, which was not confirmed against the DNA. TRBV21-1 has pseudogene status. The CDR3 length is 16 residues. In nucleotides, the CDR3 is TGTGCCAGCAGCAAAGCTAACAGGGCCTCAAGGTACGAGCAGTACTTC. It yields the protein CASSKANRASRYEQYF.

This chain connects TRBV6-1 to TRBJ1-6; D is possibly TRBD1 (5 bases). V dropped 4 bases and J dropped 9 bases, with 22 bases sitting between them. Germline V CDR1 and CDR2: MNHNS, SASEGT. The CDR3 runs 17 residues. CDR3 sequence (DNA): TGTGCCAGCAGTGCAGGAGGGGAAGAGGACTTTAGTTCACCCCTCCACTTT. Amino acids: CASSAGGEEDFSSPLHF.

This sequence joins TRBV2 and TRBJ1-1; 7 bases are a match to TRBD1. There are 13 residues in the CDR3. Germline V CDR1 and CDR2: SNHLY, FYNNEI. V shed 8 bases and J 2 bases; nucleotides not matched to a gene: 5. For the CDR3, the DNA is TGTGCCAGCTGTTGGGACAGCAACACTGAAGCTTTCTTT. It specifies CASCWDSNTEAFF. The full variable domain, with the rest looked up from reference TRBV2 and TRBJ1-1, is EPEVTQTPSHQVTQMGQEVILRCVPISNHLYFYWYRQILGQKVEFLVSFYNNEISEKSEIFDDQFSVERPDGSNFTLKIRSTKLEDSAMYFCASCWDSNTEAFFGQGTRLTVV.

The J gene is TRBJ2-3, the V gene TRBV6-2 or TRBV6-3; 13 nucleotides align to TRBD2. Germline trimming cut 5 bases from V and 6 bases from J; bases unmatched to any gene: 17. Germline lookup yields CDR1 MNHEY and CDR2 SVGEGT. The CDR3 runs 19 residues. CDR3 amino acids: CASSPTPPGLAGVQDTQYF. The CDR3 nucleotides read TGTGCCAGCAGTCCAACCCCCCCCGGACTAGCGGGGGTTCAGGATACGCAGTATTTT.